Below, one T cell receptor beta chain is given with its context. The antigen is not known. The ends lost 3 bases at V and 1 base at J; junction bases unmatched: 3. The germline gives CDR1 GTSNPN, CDR2 SVGIG (reference sequence). CDR3 size: 14 residues. The assay was immunoSEQ multiplex PCR, and TCRdb's table has in-frame clones only and misses some. The sample includes fewer than 90,000 clones, approximately 94% of them seen just once. The sample comes from a study of graft-versus-host responses after intestinal transplantation. The V gene is TRBV30, the J gene TRBJ1-1; 9 bases match TRBD1. This TCR came from a human donor who was the organ donor for an intestinal transplant. This specimen was unstimulated CD4+ T cells sorted from spleen or lymph node cells, taken before transplant. CDR3 protein: CAWSADRGNTEAFF. CDR3 sequence (DNA): TGTGCCTGGAGCGCGGACAGGGGGAACACTGAAGCTTTCTTT.